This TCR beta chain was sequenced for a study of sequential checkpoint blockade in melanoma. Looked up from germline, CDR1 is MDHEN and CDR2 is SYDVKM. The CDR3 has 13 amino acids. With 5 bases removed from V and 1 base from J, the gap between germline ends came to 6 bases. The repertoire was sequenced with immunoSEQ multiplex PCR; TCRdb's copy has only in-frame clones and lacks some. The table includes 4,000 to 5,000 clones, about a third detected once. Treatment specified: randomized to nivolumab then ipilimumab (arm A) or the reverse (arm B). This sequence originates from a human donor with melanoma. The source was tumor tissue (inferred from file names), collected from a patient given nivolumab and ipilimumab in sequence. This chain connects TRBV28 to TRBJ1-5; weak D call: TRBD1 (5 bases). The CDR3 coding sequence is TGTGCCAGCAGTCGGGACAGCAATCAGCCCCAGCATTTT. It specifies CASSRDSNQPQHF.